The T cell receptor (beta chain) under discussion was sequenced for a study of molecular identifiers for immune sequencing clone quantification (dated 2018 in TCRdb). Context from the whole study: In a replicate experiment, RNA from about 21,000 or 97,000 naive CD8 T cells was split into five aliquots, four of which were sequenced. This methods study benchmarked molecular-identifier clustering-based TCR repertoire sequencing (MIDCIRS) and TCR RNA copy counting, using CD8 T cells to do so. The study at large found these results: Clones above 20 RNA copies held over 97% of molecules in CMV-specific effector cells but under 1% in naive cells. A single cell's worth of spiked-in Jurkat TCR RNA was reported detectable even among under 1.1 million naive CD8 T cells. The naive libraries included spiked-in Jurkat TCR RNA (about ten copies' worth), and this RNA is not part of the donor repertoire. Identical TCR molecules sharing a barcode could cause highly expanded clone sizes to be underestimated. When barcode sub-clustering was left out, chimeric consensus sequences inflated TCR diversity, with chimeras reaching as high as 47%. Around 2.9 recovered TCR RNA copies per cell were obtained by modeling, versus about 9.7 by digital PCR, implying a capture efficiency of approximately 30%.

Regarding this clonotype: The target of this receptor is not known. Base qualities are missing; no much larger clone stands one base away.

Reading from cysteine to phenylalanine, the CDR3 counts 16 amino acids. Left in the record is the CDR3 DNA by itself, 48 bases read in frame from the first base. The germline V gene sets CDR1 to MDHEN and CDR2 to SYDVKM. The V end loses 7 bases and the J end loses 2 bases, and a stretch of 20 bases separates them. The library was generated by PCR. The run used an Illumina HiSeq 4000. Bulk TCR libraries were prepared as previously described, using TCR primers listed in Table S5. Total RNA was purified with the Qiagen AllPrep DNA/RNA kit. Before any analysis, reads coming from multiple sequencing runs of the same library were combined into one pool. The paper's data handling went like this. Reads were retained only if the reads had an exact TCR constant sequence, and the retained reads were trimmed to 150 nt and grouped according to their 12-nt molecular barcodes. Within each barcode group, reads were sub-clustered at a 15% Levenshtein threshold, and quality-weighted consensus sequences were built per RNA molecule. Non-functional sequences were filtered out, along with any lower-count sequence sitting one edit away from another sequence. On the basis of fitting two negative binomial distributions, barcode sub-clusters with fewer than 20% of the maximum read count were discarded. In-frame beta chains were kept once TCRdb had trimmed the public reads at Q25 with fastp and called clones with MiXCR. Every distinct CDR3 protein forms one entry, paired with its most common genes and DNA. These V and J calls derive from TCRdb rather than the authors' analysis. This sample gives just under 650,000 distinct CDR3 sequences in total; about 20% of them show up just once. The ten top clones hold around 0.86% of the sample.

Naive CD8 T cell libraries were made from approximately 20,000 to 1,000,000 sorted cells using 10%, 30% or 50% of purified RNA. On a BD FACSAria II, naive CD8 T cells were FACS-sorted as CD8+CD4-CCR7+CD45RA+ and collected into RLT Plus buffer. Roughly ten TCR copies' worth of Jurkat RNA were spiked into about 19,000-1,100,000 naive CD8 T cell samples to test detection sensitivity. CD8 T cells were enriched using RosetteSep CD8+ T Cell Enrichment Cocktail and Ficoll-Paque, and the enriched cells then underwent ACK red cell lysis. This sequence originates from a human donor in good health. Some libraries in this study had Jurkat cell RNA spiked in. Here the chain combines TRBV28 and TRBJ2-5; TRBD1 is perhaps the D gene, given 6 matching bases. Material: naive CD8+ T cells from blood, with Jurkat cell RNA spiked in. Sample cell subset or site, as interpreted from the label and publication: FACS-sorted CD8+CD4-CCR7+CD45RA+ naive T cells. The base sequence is TGTGCCAGCATAAAAACCGGGACAATTAATCAAGAGACCCAGTACTTC. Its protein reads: CASIKTGTINQETQYF.